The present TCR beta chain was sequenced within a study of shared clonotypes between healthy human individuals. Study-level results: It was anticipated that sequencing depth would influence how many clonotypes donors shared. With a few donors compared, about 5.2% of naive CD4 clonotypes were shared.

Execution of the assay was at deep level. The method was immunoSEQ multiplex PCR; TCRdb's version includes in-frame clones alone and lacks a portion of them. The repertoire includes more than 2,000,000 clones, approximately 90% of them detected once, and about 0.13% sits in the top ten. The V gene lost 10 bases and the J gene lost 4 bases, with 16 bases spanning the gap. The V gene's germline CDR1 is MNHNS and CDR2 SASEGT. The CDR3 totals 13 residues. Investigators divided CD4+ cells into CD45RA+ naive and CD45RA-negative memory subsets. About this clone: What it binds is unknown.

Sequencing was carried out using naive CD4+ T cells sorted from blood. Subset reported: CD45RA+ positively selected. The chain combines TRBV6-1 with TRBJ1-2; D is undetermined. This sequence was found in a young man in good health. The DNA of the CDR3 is TGTGCCACGTGGAGTGAGACGATCTATGGCTACACCTTC. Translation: CATWSETIYGYTF.